This T cell receptor (beta chain) was captured in a study of technical replicates of blood from several donors. The CDR3 totals 14 residues. Trimming removed 1 base from V and 9 bases from J; junction bases left unmatched: 10. CDR1 is SQVTM, CDR2 ANQGSEA, per germline. This table comes from immunoSEQ multiplex PCR, and its TCRdb copy is limited to in-frame clones, with some not included. The sample includes about 73,000 clones, 90% to 95% of them seen just once. The chain has TRBV29-1 and TRBJ2-5, with 8 bases aligning to TRBD1. The source of this sequence is a human donor in good health. Some clones in this sample may be carry-over from other donors' samples. The material sequenced was PBMCs. The CDR3 sequence is CSVEAPGGLWAQYF. The DNA for the CDR3 is TGCAGCGTTGAAGCGCCAGGGGGCCTTTGGGCCCAGTACTTC.